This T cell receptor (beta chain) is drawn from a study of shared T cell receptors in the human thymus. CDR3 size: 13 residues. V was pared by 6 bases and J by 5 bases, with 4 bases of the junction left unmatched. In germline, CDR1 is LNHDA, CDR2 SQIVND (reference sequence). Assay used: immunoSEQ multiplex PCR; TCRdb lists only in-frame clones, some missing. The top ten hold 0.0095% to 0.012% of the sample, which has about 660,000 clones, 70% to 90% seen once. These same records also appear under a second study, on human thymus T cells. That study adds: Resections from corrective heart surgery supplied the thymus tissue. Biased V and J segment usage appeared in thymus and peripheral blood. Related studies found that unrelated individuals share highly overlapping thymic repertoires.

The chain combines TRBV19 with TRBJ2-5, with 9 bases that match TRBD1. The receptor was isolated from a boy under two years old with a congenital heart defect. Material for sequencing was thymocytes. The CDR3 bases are TGTGCCAGTAGCCGGGACAGGGCGGAGACCCAGTACTTC. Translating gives CASSRDRAETQYF.